What follows are 8 T cell receptor beta chains derived from one specimen sequenced in a study of blood T cell repertoires in COVID-19. Method: immunoSEQ multiplex PCR; TCRdb's copy keeps in-frame clones and lacks some. The table lists around 91,000 clones, less than 85% of them singletons. Sequencing was done on a sample of peripheral blood. The receptors originated from a man older than 75 with acute or convalescent COVID-19.

This chain's CDR3 is CASYLAGLAGYTF. CDR3 in DNA: TGTGCCAGCTACTTGGCAGGGCTGGCTGGCTACACCTTC. The V gene is TRBV28, the J gene TRBJ1-2; maybe TRBD1 (5 bases). V was clipped by 8 bases and J by 7 bases, with 17 bases between them. In germline, CDR1 is MDHEN, CDR2 SYDVKM. The CDR3 has 13 residues.

The chain links TRBV2 to TRBJ2-5, with TRBD1 identical over 8 bases. The CDR3 extends over 14 amino acids. Trimming removed 7 bases from V and 7 bases from J; junction bases left unmatched: 11. Germline CDR1 is SNHLY and CDR2 is FYNNEI. The CDR3 loop is CASIIGAGGLTQYF. Written as DNA, the CDR3 is TGTGCCAGCATCATTGGGGCAGGGGGCTTGACCCAGTACTTC.

CDR3 nucleotide sequence: TGCGCCAGCAGCTTGGGTCTGGCCCTTACCTCCTACGAGCAGTACTTC. Encoded protein: CASSLGLALTSYEQYF. The V call is TRBV5-1, the J call TRBJ2-7; D uncertain. CDR1 SGHRS and CDR2 YFSETQ come from the germline V gene. CDR3 length equals 16 residues. Trimming stripped 0 bases from V and 0 bases from J, with 13 bases between.

This chain joins TRBV18 and TRBJ2-5; a weak D match, TRBD1 (6 bases). Germline CDR1 is KGHSH and CDR2 is LQKENI. CDR3 length equals 13 residues. Trimming removed 2 bases from V and 4 bases from J, with 8 bases in between. In DNA, the CDR3 is TGTGCCAGCTCACCAACAGGGCGAGAGACCCAGTACTTC. It translates to CASSPTGRETQYF.

This chain connects TRBV7-3 to TRBJ1-1, with 8 bases fitting TRBD1. The CDR3 consists of 15 residues. Germline V gene sequence: CDR1 SGHTA, CDR2 FQGTGA. Unmatched junction bases numbered 13, after V lost 5 bases and J lost 8 bases. CDR3 in amino acids: CASSPKTGADGEAFF. The DNA of the CDR3 is TGTGCCAGCAGCCCTAAGACAGGGGCGGACGGAGAAGCTTTCTTT.

The rearrangement links TRBV9 to TRBJ2-2; 9 bases are shared with TRBD2. CDR1 and CDR2 (germline): SGDLS, YYNGEE. V lost 0 bases to trimming and J lost 4 bases; unmatched junction nucleotides: 7. The CDR3 contains 17 residues. CDR3 coding DNA: TGTGCCAGCAGCGTAGATCCAGCGGGGGGCGTCACCGGGGAGCTGTTTTTT. Protein product: CASSVDPAGGVTGELFF.

The chain employs TRBV7-9 and TRBJ1-2; D call uncertain. CDR3 length: 14 amino acids. Trimming took 1 base from V and 8 from J, leaving 14 bases between them. Germline CDR1 SEHNR, CDR2 FQNEAQ (reference sequence). CDR3 nucleotide sequence: TGTGCCAGCAGCTTAGAAGGGAGAACGGAGGGCTACACCTTC. This encodes CASSLEGRTEGYTF.

V gene TRBV15 combines with J gene TRBJ2-1; D is perhaps TRBD2 (5 bases). This CDR3 comprises 14 residues. Germline assignment: CDR1 LNHNV and CDR2 YYDKDF (reference sequence). Trimming shortened V by 3 bases and J by 4 bases, and 10 bases separated the two germline ends. CDR3 DNA sequence: TGTGCCACCAGCAGGGACTTACTTTACAATGAGCAGTTCTTC. Translation: CATSRDLLYNEQFF.